A single sample is the source of the 14 T cell receptor beta chains below, sequenced in a study of CD4 T cell repertoires in COVID-19. TCRdb keeps only in-frame clones here, not all; method: immunoSEQ multiplex PCR. Among approximately 640 clones, roughly 11% were seen once, and the ten largest hold roughly 18%. For these TCRs, the target antigens are not known. Stimulation with autologous monocytes and recombinant SARS-CoV-2 spike or nucleoprotein produced proliferating antigen-reactive T cell lines. The sample in question was effector memory CD4+ T cells, cultured in vitro, obtained after recovery from COVID-19. The receptor set was obtained from a human donor who had COVID-19.

By proportion, this clone is hyperexpanded. CDR3: CSVARDSGEGQPQHF. The CDR3 DNA reads as TGCAGCGTCGCTAGGGACAGTGGCGAGGGTCAGCCCCAGCATTTT. The chain employs TRBV29-1 and TRBJ1-5, with 7 bases lining up with TRBD1. The CDR3 contains 15 residues. Germline loops: CDR1 SQVTM, CDR2 ANQGSEA. The J segment lost 6 bases and the V segment lost 6 bases, leaving 14 bases of the junction unmatched.

In its sample, this clone is medium-sized. The J gene is TRBJ2-3, the V gene TRBV2; D gene uncertain. This CDR3 region has 13 residues. The V end lost 7 bases, the J end lost 0 bases, and 8 bases lay between the germline ends. CDR1 and CDR2 from the germline V gene are SNHLY and FYNNEI. In DNA form, the CDR3 reads TGTGCCAGCATGGGATCTAGCACAGATACGCAGTATTTT. Its translation: CASMGSSTDTQYF.

By proportion, this clone is medium-sized. V is TRBV10-3 and J is TRBJ2-7; D uncertain. V was trimmed by 2 bases and J by 3 bases, leaving 5 bases between them. The CDR3 consists of 12 residues. Per the germline V gene, CDR1 is ENHRY and CDR2 is SYGVKD. The CDR3 DNA is TGTGCCATCAGTGAGAATGGCTACGAGCAGTACGTC. This sequence encodes CAISENGYEQYV.

This chain connects TRBV5-1 to TRBJ2-5, with TRBD1 as a possible D gene (6 bases). Germline lookup yields CDR1 SGHRS and CDR2 YFSETQ. Trimming took off 4 bases at V and 2 bases at J, with 12 bases between the two ends. The CDR3 is made up of 14 amino acids. The CDR3 here is CASSVGTIQETQYF. The CDR3 coding sequence is TGCGCCAGCAGCGTAGGGACAATACAAGAGACCCAGTACTTC.

Within the sample, this clone is large (0.1 to 1%). The rearrangement joins TRBV24-1 to TRBJ2-2; D call uncertain. Germline CDR1 and CDR2: KGHDR and SFDVKD. Trimming took off 5 bases at V and 0 bases at J, with 9 bases between the two ends. This CDR3 has 15 amino acids. CDR3 amino acids: CATSVRSSNTGELFF. Here the CDR3 DNA reads TGTGCCACCAGTGTCAGGTCATCGAACACCGGGGAGCTGTTTTTT.

This clone has just a few counts. The chain is built from TRBV5-4 and TRBJ2-2, with TRBD2 as a possible D gene (6 bases). Germline CDR1 is SGHNT and CDR2 is YYREEE (reference sequence). V was cut by 4 bases and J by 3 bases, with 13 bases left in between. This CDR3 is 15 amino acids long. This CDR3 is CASSQRTIHTGELFF. The CDR3 nucleotides read TGTGCCAGCAGCCAACGGACTATCCACACCGGGGAGCTGTTTTTT.

In this sample, this clone is medium-sized. The chain employs TRBV20-1 and TRBJ2-1; TRBD2 agrees at 8 bases. The V gene end was trimmed by 5 bases and the J gene end by 0 bases; junction bases not matched to a gene: 6. CDR1 and CDR2 (germline): DFQATT, SNEGSKA (reference sequence). The CDR3 has 15 residues. In DNA form, the CDR3 reads TGCAGTGCTGGTGGAAGCGGGAGCTCCTACAATGAGCAGTTCTTC. This encodes CSAGGSGSSYNEQFF.

The rearrangement joins TRBV10-3 to TRBJ1-3; possible D gene TRBD1, 5 bases. This CDR3 comprises 14 residues. V was clipped by 7 bases and J by 1 base, with 11 bases between them. Germline-derived CDR1 and CDR2 are ENHRY and SYGVKD. For the CDR3, the DNA is TGTGCCATCACCGAATGGGGGTCTGGAAACACCATATATTTT. Its translation: CAITEWGSGNTIYF.

By sample share, this clone is large. The chain has TRBV7-2 and TRBJ2-7, with D possibly matching TRBD1 (7 bases). Germline V CDR1 and CDR2: SGHTA, FQGNSA. V dropped 0 bases and J dropped 4 bases, with 13 bases sitting between them. This CDR3 comprises 15 residues. In nucleotides, the CDR3 is TGTGCCAGCAGCTTAGCTGGAGGGGGCGGGTACGAGCAGTACTTC. Its protein product is CASSLAGGGGYEQYF.

This clone is deemed medium-sized (0.01 to 0.1%). This chain connects TRBV5-4 to TRBJ1-1; D perhaps matches TRBD1 (5 bases). Germline V gene sequence: CDR1 SGHNT, CDR2 YYREEE (reference sequence). The germline V and J ends were trimmed by 4 bases and 2 bases, with 12 bases remaining between them. The CDR3 contains 14 residues. CDR3 residues: CASSAGRLNTEAFF. The CDR3 coding sequence is TGTGCCAGCAGCGCGGGACGCTTAAACACTGAAGCTTTCTTT.

This clone is labeled hyperexpanded. V and J are TRBV7-8 and TRBJ2-2, with D maybe TRBD2 (6 bases). CDR1 and CDR2 from the germline V gene are SGHVS and FQNEAQ. With 3 bases removed from V and 0 bases from J, the gap between germline ends came to 8 bases. The CDR3 extends over 15 amino acids. The CDR3 DNA is TGTGCCAGCAGCTTTAGCGGTTCGAACACCGGGGAGCTGTTTTTT. Its translation is CASSFSGSNTGELFF.

Sample share makes this clone large (0.1 to 1%). The chain couples TRBV10-3 to TRBJ1-2; D ambiguous. Germline V gene lookup returns CDR1 ENHRY and CDR2 SYGVKD. Trimming stripped 7 bases from V and 4 bases from J, with 13 bases between. The CDR3 loop spans 13 amino acids. CDR3 in amino acids: CAITDGPSYGYTF. CDR3 coding DNA: TGTGCCATCACTGATGGACCCTCCTATGGCTACACCTTC.

By share, this clone counts as medium-sized. This sequence joins TRBV5-4 and TRBJ2-7; D ambiguous. The CDR3 length is 13 residues. Trimming pared 0 bases from V and 4 bases from J, leaving 8 bases between. Per the germline V gene, CDR1 is SGHNT and CDR2 is YYREEE (reference sequence). Here the CDR3 reads CASSLAWAYEQYF. CDR3 DNA sequence: TGTGCCAGCAGCTTGGCCTGGGCGTACGAGCAGTACTTC. Filled out from reference TRBV5-4 and TRBJ2-7, the complete variable domain reads ETGVTQSPTHLIKTRGQQVTLRCSSQSGHNTVSWYQQALGQGPQFIFQYYREEENGRGNFPPRFSGLQFPNYSSELNVNALELDDSALYLCASSLAWAYEQYFGPGTRLTVT.

By share of the sample, this clone is large. The rearrangement links TRBV3-1 (or the pseudogene TRBV3-2) to TRBJ2-5; D gene ambiguous. Germline values: CDR1 LGHDT, CDR2 YNNKEL (reference sequence). The CDR3 consists of 15 residues. V lost 4 bases and J lost 0, with 12 bases in between. CDR3 residues: CASSPKPEYQETQYF. As DNA, the CDR3 is TGTGCCAGCAGCCCTAAACCGGAGTACCAAGAGACCCAGTACTTC.